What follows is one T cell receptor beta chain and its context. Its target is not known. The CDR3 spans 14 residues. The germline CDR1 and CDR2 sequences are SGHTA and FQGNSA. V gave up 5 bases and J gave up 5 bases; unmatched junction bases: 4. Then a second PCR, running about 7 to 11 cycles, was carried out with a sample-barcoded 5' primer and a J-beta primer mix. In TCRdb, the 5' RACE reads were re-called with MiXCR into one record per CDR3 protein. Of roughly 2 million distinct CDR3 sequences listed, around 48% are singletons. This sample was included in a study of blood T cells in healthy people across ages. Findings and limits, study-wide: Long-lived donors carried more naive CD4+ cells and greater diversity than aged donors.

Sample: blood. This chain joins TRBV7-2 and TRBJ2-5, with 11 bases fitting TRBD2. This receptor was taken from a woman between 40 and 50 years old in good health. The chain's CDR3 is CASSPRTSGETQYF. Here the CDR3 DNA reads TGTGCCAGCAGCCCTCGGACTAGCGGGGAGACCCAGTACTTC.